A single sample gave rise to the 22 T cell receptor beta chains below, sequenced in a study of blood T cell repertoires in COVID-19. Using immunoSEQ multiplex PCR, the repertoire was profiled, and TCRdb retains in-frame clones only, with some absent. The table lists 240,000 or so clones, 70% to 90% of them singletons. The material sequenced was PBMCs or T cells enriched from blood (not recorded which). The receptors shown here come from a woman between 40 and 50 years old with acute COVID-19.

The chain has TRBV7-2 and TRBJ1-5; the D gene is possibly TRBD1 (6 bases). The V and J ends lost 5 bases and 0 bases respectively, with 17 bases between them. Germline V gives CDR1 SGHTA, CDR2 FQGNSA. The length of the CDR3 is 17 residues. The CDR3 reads CASSPFGDTLSNQPQHF. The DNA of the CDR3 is TGTGCCAGCAGCCCCTTTGGGGACACGCTTAGCAATCAGCCCCAGCATTTT.

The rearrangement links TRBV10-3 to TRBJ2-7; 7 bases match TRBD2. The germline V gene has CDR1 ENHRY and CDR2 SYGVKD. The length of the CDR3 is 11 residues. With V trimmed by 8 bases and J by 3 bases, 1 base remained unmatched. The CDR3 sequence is CAIGTNYEQYF. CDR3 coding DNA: TGTGCCATCGGGACTAACTACGAGCAGTACTTC.

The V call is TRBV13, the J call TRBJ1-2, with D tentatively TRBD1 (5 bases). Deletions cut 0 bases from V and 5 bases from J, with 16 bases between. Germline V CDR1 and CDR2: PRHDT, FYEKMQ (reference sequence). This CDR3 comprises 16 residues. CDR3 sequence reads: CASSLGPGRDLYGYTF. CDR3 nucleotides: TGTGCCAGCAGCTTAGGCCCAGGGCGAGACCTATATGGCTACACCTTC.

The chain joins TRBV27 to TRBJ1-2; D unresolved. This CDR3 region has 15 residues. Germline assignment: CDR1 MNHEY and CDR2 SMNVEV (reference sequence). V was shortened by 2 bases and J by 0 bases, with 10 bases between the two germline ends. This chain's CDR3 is CASSLPPEANYGYTF. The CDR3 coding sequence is TGTGCCAGCAGTTTACCCCCGGAGGCTAACTATGGCTACACCTTC.

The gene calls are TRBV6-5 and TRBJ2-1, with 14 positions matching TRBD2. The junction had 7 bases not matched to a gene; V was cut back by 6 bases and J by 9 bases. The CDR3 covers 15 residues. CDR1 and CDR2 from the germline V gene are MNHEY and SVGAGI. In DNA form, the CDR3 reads TGTGCCAGCAGGCCGGGACTAGCGGGAGAAGGTGAGCAGTTCTTC. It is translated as CASRPGLAGEGEQFF.

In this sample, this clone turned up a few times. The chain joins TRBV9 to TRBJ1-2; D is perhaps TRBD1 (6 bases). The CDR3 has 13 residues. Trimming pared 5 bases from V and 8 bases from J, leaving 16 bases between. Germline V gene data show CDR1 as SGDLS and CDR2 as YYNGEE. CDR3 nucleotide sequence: TGTGCCAGCAGTCTAGGGGGAAGTGGCGGCTACACCTTC. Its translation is CASSLGGSGGYTF.

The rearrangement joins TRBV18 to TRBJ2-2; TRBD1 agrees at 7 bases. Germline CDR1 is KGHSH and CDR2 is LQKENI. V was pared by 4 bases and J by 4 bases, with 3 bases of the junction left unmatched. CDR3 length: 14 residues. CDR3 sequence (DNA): TGTGCCAGCTCACTACAGGGGTCCACCGGGGAGCTGTTTTTT. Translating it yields CASSLQGSTGELFF. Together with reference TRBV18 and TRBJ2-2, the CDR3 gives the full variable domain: NAGVMQNPRHLVRRRGQEARLRCSPMKGHSHVYWYRQLPEEGLKFMVYLQKENIIDESGMPKERFSAEFPKEGPSILRIQQVVRGDSAAYFCASSLQGSTGELFFGEGSRLTVL.

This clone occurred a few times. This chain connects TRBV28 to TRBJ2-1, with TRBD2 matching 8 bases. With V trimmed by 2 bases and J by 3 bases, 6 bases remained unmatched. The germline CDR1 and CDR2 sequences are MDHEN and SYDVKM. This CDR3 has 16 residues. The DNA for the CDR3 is TGTGCCAGCAGTTTAGAGCGGGAGTTGTTCTACAATGAGCAGTTCTTC. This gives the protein CASSLERELFYNEQFF.

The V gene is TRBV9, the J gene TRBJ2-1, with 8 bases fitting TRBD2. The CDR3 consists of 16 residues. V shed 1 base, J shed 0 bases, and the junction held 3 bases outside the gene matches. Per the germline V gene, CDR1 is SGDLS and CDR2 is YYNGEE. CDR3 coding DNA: TGTGCCAGCAGCGTAACGGGAGGGAGCTCCTACAATGAGCAGTTCTTC. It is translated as CASSVTGGSSYNEQFF. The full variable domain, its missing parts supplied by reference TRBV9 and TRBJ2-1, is DSGVTQTPKHLITATGQRVTLRCSPRSGDLSVYWYQQSLDQGLQFLIQYYNGEERAKGNILERFSAQQFPDLHSELNLSSLELGDSALYFCASSVTGGSSYNEQFFGPGTRLTVL.

The CDR3 sequence: CASSELLGLRETQYF. The CDR3 nucleotides read TGTGCCAGCAGTGAGCTCCTGGGACTACGAGAGACCCAGTACTTC. The V gene is TRBV2, the J gene TRBJ2-5; TRBD2 aligns across 7 bases. From germline, CDR1 is SNHLY and CDR2 FYNNEI. This CDR3 spans 15 amino acids. After removal of 3 bases from V and 4 bases from J, the junction contained 8 bases not matched to a gene. The full variable domain, with the rest looked up from reference TRBV2 and TRBJ2-5, is EPEVTQTPSHQVTQMGQEVILRCVPISNHLYFYWYRQILGQKVEFLVSFYNNEISEKSEIFDDQFSVERPDGSNFTLKIRSTKLEDSAMYFCASSELLGLRETQYFGPGTRLLVL.

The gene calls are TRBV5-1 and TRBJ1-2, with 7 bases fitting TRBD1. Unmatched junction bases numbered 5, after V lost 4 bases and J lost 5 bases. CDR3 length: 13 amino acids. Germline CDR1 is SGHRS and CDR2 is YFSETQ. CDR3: CASSSKGAYGYTF. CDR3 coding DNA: TGCGCCAGCAGCAGCAAGGGGGCTTATGGCTACACCTTC.

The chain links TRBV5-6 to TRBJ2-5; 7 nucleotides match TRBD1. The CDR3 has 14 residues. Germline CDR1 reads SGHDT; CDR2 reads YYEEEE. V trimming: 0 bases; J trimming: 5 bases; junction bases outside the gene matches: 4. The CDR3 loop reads CASSLEGGYETQYF. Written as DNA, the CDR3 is TGTGCCAGCAGCTTGGAAGGGGGCTACGAGACCCAGTACTTC.

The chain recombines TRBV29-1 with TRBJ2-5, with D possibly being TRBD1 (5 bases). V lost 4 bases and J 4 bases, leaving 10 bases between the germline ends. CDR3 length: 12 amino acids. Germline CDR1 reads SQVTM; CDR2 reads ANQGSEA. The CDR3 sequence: CSVGQPGETQYF. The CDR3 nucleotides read TGCAGCGTTGGACAGCCTGGAGAGACCCAGTACTTC.

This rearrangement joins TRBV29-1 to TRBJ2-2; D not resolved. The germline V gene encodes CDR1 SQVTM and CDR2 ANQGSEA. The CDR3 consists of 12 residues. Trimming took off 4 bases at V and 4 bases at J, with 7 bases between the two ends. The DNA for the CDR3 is TGCAGCGTTGTAAGCCCCACCGGGGAGCTGTTTTTT. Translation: CSVVSPTGELFF.

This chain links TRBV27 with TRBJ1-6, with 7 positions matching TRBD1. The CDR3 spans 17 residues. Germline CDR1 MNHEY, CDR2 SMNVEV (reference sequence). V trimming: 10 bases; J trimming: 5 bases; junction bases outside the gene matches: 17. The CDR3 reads CATGRLLTGENNSPLHF. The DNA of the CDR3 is TGTGCCACCGGGCGGCTCCTCACAGGGGAGAATAATTCACCCCTCCACTTT.

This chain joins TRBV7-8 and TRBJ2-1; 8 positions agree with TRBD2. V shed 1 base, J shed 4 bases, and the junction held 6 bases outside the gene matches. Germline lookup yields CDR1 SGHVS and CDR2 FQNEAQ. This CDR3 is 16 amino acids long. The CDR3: CASSLVVAGPYNEQFF. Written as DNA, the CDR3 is TGTGCCAGCAGCTTAGTGGTAGCGGGACCTTACAATGAGCAGTTCTTC.

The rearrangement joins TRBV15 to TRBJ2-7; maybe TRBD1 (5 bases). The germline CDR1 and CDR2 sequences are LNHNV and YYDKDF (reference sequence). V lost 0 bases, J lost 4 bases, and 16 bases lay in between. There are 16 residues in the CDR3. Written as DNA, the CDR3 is TGTGCCACCAGCAGAGAGGGCGCCGCTAGGGGTTACGAGCAGTACTTC. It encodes CATSREGAARGYEQYF. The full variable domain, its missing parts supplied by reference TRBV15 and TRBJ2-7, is DAMVIQNPRYQVTQFGKPVTLSCSQTLNHNVMYWYQQKSSQAPKLLFHYYDKDFNNEADTPDNFQSRRPNTSFCFLDIRSPGLGDTAMYLCATSREGAARGYEQYFGPGTRLTVT.

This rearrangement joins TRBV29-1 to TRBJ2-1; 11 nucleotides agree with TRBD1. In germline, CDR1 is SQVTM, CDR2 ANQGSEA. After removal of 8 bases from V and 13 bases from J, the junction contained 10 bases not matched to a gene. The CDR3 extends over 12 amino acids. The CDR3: CSFGQGAKNQFF. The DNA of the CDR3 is TGCAGCTTCGGACAGGGGGCGAAAAACCAGTTCTTC.

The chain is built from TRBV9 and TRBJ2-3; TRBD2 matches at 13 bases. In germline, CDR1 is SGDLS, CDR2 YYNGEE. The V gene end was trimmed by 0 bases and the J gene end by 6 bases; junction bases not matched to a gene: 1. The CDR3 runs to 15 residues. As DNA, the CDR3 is TGTGCCAGCAGCGTAGTGGGACTAGCGGGGGATACGCAGTATTTT. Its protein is CASSVVGLAGDTQYF.

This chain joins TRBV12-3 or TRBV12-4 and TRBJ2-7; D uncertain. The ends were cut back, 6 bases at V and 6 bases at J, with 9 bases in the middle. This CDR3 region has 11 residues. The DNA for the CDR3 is TGTGCCAGCAGCCATGGGCTCGAGCAGTACTTC. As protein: CASSHGLEQYF.

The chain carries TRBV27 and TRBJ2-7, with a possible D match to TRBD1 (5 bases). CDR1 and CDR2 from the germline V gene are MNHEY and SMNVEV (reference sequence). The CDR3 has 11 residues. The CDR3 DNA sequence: TGTGCAACCCAGGGTATAAGCGAGCAGTACTTC. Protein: CATQGISEQYF.

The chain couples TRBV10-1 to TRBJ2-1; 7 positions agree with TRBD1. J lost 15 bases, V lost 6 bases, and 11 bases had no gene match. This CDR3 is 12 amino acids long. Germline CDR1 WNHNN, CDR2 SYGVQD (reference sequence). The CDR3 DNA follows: TGCGCCAGCAGCGACCACCCGGGACAGCGGTTCTTC. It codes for CASSDHPGQRFF.